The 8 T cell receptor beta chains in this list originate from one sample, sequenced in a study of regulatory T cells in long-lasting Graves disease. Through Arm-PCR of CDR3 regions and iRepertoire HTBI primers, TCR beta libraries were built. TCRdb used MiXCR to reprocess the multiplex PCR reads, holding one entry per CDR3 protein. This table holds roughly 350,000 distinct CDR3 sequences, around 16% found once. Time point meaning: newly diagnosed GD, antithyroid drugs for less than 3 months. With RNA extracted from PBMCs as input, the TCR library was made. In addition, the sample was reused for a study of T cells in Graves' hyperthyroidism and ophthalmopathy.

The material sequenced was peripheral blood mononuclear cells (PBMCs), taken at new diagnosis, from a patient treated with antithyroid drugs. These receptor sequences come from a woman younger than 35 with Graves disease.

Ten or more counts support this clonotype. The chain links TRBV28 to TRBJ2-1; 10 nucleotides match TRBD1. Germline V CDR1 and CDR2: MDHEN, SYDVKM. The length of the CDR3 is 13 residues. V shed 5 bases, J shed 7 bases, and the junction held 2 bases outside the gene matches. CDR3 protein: CASSDRGLNEQFF. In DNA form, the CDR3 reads TGTGCCAGCAGTGACAGGGGGCTTAATGAGCAGTTCTTC.

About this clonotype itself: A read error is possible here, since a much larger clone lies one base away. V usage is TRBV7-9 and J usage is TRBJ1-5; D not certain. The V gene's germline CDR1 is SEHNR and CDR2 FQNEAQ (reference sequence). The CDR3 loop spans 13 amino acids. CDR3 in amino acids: CAGSPGVNQPQHF. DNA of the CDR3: TGTGCCGGCAGCCCTGGCGTGAATCAGCCCCAGCATTTT.

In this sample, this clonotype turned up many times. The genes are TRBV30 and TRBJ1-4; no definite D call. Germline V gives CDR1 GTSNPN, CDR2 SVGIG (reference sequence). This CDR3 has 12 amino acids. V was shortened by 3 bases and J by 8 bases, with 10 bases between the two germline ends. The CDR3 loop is CAWRDGREKLFF. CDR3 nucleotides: TGTGCCTGGAGGGACGGTCGGGAAAAACTGTTTTTT.

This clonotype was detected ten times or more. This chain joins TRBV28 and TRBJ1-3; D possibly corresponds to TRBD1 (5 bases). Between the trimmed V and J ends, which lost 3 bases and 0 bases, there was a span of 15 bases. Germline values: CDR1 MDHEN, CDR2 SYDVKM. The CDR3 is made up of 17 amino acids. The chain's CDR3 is CASSLRAGKDSGNTIYF. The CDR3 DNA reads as TGTGCCAGCAGTTTGAGGGCAGGGAAAGACTCTGGAAACACCATATATTTT.

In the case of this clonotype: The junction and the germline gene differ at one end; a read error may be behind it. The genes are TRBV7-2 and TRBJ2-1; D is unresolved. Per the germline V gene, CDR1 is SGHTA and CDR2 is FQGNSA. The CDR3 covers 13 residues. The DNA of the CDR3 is TGTGTCAGCAGCTTAGTAGTTGGGTCTGAGCAGTTCTTC. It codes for CVSSLVVGSEQFF.

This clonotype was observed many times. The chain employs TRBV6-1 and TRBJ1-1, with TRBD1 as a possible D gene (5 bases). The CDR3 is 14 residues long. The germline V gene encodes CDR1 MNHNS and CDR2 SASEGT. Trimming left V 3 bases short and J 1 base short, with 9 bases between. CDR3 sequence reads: CASSESRANTEAFF. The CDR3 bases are TGTGCCAGCAGTGAGTCCAGGGCGAACACTGAAGCTTTCTTT.

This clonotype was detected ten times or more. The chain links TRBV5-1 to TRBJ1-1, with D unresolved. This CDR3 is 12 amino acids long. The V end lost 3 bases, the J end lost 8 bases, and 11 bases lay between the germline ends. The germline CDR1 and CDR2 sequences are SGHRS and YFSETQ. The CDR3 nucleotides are TGCGCCAGCAGCTCCTCTGGACGAGAAGCTTTCTTT. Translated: CASSSSGREAFF. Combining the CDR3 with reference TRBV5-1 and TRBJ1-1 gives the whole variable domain KAGVTQTPRYLIKTRGQQVTLSCSPISGHRSVSWYQQTPGQGLQFLFEYFSETQRNKGNFPGRFSGRQFSNSRSEMNVSTLELGDSALYLCASSSSGREAFFGQGTRLTVV.

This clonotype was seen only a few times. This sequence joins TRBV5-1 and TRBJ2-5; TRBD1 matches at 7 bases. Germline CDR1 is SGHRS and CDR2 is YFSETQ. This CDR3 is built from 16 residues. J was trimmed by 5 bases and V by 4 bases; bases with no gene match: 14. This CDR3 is CASSVTGTAWRETQYF. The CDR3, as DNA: TGCGCCAGCAGCGTGACAGGGACGGCCTGGAGGGAGACCCAGTACTTC.